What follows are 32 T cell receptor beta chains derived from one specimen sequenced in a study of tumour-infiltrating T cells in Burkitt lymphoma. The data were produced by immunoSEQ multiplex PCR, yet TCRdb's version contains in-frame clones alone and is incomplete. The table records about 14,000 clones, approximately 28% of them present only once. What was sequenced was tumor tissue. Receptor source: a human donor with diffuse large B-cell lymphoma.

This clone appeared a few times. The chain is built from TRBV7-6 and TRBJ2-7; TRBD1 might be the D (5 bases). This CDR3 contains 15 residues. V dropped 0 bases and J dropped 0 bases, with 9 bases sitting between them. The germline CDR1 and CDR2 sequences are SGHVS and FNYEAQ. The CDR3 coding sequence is TGTGCCAGCAGCTTAGCCCAGGACAACTCCTACGAGCAGTACTTC. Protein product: CASSLAQDNSYEQYF. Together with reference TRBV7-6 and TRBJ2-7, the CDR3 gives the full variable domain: GAGVSQSPRYKVTKRGQDVALRCDPISGHVSLYWYRQALGQGPEFLTYFNYEAQQDKSGLPNDRFSAERPEGSISTLTIQRTEQRDSAMYRCASSLAQDNSYEQYFGPGTRLTVT.

In DNA form, the CDR3 reads TGTGCCAGCGGCCACCCTGGGGGAGAAGGATACAATGAGCAGTTCTTC. It codes for CASGHPGGEGYNEQFF. The gene calls are TRBV6-6 and TRBJ2-1; D might be TRBD1 or TRBD2, each matching 5 bases. The CDR3 consists of 16 residues. The germline gives CDR1 MNHNY, CDR2 SVGAGI (reference sequence). V gave up 8 bases and J gave up 4 bases, with 21 bases separating them.

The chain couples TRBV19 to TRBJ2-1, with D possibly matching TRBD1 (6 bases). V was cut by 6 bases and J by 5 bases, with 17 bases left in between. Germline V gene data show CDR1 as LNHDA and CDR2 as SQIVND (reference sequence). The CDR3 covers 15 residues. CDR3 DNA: TGTGCCAGTAGCCCGGGGACATCAGTTAACAATGAGCAGTTCTTC. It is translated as CASSPGTSVNNEQFF.

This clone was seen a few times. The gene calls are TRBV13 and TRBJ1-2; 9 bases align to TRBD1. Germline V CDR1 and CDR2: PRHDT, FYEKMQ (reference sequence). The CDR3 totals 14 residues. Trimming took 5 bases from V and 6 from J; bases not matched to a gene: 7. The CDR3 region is CASSDIQGADGYTF. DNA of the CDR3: TGTGCCAGCAGCGATATACAGGGGGCGGATGGCTACACCTTC.

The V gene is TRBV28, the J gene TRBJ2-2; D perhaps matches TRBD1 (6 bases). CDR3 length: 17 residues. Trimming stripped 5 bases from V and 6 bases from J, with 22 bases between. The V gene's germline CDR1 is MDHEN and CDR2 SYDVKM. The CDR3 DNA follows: TGTGCCAGCAGTCCTGATCCGGGACAAGTTGACGCCGGGGAGCTGTTTTTT. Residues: CASSPDPGQVDAGELFF.

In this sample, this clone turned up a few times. CDR3 in amino acids: CSVDVAGIGNTIYF. The CDR3 DNA reads TGCAGCGTTGATGTGGCGGGAATTGGAAACACCATATATTTT. The J gene is TRBJ1-3, the V gene TRBV29-1; D gene unclear. Trimming pared 3 bases from V and 3 bases from J, leaving 12 bases between. Germline CDR1 reads SQVTM; CDR2 reads ANQGSEA. The CDR3 totals 14 residues.

CDR3 amino acids: CAWIGTVGNTIYF. In DNA, the CDR3 is TGTGCCTGGATTGGGACAGTTGGAAACACCATATATTTT. V usage is TRBV30 and J usage is TRBJ1-3; 7 bases map to TRBD1. The V gene's germline CDR1 is GTSNPN and CDR2 SVGIG (reference sequence). Trimming took 4 bases from V and 3 from J; bases not matched to a gene: 3. CDR3 length: 13 residues.

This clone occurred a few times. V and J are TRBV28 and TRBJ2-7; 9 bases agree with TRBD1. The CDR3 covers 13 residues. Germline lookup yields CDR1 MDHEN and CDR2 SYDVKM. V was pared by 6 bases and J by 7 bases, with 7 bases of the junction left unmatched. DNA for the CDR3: TGTGCCAGCAGACACAGGGGGCAACTGGAGCAGTACTTC. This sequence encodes CASRHRGQLEQYF.

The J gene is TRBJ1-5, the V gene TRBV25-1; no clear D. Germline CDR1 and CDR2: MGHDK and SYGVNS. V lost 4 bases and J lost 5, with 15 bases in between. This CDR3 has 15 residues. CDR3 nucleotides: TGTGCCAGCAGTGGGGATCCCACCAATTATCAGCCCCAGCATTTT. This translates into CASSGDPTNYQPQHF.

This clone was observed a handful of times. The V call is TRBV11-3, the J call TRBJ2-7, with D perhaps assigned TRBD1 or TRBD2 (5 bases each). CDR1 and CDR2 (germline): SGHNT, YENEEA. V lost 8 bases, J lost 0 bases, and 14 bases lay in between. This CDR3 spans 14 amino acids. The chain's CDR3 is CASVRGVCSYEQYF. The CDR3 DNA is TGTGCCAGCGTAAGGGGAGTTTGCTCCTACGAGCAGTACTTC.

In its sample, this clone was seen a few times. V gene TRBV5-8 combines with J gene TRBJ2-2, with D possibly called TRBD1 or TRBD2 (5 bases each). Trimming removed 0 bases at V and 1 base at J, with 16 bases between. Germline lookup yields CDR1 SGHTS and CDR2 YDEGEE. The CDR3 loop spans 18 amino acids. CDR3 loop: CASSLDPPGLGNTGELFF. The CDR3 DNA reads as TGTGCCAGCAGCTTGGATCCCCCGGGGCTCGGGAACACCGGGGAGCTGTTTTTT.

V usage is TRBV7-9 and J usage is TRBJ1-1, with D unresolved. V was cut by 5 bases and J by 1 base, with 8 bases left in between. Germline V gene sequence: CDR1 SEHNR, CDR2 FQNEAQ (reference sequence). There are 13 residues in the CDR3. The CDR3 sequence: CASSRKANTEAFF. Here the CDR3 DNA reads TGTGCCAGCAGCCGAAAGGCGAACACTGAAGCTTTCTTT.

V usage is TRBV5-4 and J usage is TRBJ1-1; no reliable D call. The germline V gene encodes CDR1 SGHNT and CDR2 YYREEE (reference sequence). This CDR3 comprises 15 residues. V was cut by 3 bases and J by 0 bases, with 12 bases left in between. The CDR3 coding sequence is TGTGCCAGCAGCTGGGAGGGTTGGGTGAACACTGAAGCTTTCTTT. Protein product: CASSWEGWVNTEAFF.

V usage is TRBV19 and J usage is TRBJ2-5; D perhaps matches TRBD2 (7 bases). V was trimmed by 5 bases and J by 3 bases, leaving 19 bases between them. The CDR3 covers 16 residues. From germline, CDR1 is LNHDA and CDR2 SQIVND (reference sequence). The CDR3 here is CASSREGGSWEETQYF. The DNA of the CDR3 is TGTGCCAGTAGTCGCGAGGGGGGGAGTTGGGAAGAGACCCAGTACTTC.

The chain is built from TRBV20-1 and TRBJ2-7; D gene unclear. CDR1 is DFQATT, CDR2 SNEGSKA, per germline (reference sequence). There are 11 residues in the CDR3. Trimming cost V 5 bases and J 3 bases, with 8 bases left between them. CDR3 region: CSAPALYEQYF. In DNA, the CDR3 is TGCAGTGCTCCGGCCCTCTACGAGCAGTACTTC.

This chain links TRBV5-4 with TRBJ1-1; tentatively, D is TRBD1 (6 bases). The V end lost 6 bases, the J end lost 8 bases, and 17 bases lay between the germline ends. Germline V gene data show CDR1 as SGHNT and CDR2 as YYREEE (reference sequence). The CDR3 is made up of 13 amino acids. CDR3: CASNGGQTPEAFF. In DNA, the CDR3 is TGTGCCAGCAACGGGGGGCAAACGCCCGAAGCTTTCTTT.

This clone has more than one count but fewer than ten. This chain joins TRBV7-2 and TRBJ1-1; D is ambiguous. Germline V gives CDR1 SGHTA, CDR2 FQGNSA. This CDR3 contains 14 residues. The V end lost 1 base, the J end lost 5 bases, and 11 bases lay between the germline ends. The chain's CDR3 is CASSLVDMGTEAFF. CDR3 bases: TGTGCCAGCAGCTTAGTCGACATGGGGACTGAAGCTTTCTTT.

CDR3 protein: CASSPNRATNEKLFF. The CDR3 bases are TGTGCCAGCAGCCCCAACAGGGCAACTAATGAAAAACTGTTTTTT. V and J are TRBV7-2 and TRBJ1-4; perhaps TRBD1 as D (6 bases). The V gene's germline CDR1 is SGHTA and CDR2 FQGNSA. The V end was cut by 5 bases, the J end by 0 bases, with 10 bases between. The CDR3 is 15 amino acids.

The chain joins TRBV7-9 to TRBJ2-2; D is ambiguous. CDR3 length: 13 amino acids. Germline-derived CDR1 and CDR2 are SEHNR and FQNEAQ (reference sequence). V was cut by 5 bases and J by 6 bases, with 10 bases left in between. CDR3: CASSPSAAGELFF. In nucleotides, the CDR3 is TGTGCCAGCAGCCCATCGGCAGCCGGGGAGCTGTTTTTT.

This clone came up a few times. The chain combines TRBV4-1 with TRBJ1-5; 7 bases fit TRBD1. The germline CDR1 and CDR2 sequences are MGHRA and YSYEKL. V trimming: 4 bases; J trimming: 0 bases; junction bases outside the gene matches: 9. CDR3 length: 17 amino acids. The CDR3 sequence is CASSPDRERDSNQPQHF. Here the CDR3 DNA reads TGCGCCAGCAGCCCCGACAGGGAGCGGGATAGCAATCAGCCCCAGCATTTT.

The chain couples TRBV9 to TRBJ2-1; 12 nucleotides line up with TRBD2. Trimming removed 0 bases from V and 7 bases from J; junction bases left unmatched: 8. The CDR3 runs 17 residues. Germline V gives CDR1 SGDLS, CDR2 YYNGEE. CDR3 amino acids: CASSVELAGGLVNEQFF. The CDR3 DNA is TGTGCCAGCAGCGTAGAGCTAGCGGGAGGGTTAGTAAATGAGCAGTTCTTC.

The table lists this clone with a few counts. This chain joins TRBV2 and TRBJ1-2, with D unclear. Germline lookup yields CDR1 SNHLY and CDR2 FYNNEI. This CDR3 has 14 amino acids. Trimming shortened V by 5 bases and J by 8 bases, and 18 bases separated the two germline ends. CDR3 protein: CASSPLTGVIGYTF. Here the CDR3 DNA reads TGTGCCAGCAGTCCATTGACGGGAGTTATCGGCTACACCTTC.

The CDR3, as DNA: TGTGCCTGGAGCCGGACGGGCTCAATCTACGAGCAGTACTTC. Its translation is CAWSRTGSIYEQYF. This sequence joins TRBV30 and TRBJ2-7; D unclear. This CDR3 comprises 14 residues. V dropped 3 bases and J dropped 3 bases, with 15 bases sitting between them. CDR1 GTSNPN and CDR2 SVGIG come from the germline V gene (reference sequence).

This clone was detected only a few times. The CDR3 sequence: CASSSDRGRAEQYF. DNA of the CDR3: TGTGCCAGCAGTTCGGACAGGGGGCGCGCCGAGCAGTACTTC. The V and J genes are TRBV28 and TRBJ2-7; 11 bases map to TRBD1. CDR3 size: 14 residues. CDR1 is MDHEN, CDR2 SYDVKM, per germline. V shed 4 bases, J shed 6 bases, and the junction held 5 bases outside the gene matches.

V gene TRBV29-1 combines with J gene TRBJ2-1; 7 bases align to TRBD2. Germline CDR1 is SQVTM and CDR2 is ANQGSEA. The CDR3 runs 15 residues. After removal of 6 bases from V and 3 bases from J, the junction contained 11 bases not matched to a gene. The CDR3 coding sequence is TGCAGCGTGCCCCAGCGGGACGCAGTCTACAATGAGCAGTTCTTC. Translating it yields CSVPQRDAVYNEQFF.

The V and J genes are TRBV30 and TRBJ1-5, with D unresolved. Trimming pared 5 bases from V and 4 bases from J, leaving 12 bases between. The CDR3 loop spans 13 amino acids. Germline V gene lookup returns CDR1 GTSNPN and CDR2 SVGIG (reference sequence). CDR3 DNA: TGTGCCTGGGGCTCATCGGGAAATCAGCCCCAGCATTTT. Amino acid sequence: CAWGSSGNQPQHF. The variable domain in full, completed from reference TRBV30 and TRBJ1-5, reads SQTIHQWPATLVQPVGSPLSLECTVEGTSNPNLYWYRQAAGRGLQLLFYSVGIGQISSEVPQNLSASRPQDRQFILSSKKLLLSDSGFYLCAWGSSGNQPQHFGDGTRLSIL.

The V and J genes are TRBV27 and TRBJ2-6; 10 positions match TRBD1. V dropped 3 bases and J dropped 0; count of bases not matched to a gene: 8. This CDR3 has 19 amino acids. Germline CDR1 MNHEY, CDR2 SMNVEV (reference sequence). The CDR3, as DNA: TGTGCCAGCAGTTTGAGACCGGGACAGGGGCTCTCTGGGGCCAACGTCCTGACTTTC. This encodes CASSLRPGQGLSGANVLTF.

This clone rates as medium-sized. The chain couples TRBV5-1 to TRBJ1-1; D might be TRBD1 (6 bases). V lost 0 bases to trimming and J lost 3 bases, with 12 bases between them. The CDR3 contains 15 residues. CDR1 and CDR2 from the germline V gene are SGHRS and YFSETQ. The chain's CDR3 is CASSLDWPGDTEAFF. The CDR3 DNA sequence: TGCGCCAGCAGCTTGGACTGGCCAGGGGACACTGAAGCTTTCTTT. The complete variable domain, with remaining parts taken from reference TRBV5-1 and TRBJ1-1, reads KAGVTQTPRYLIKTRGQQVTLSCSPISGHRSVSWYQQTPGQGLQFLFEYFSETQRNKGNFPGRFSGRQFSNSRSEMNVSTLELGDSALYLCASSLDWPGDTEAFFGQGTRLTVV.

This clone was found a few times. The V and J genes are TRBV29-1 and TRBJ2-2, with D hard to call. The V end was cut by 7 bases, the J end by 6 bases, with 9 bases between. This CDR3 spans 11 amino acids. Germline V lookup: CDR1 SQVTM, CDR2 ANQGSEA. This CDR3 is CSGALSGELFF. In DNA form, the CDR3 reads TGCAGCGGGGCTTTGTCCGGGGAGCTGTTTTTT.

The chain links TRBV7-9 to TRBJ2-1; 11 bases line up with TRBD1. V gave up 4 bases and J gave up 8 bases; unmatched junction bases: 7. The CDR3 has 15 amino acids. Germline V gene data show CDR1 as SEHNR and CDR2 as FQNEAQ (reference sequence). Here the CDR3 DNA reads TGTGCCAGCAGCTCAGGGGACAGGGGGTTCGATGAGCAGTTCTTC. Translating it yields CASSSGDRGFDEQFF.

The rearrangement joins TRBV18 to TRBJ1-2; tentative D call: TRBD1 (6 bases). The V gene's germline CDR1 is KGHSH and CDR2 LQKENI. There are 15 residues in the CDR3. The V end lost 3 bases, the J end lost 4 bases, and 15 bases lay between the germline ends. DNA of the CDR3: TGTGCCAGCTCACCCGAGGGGGGCGCCAGCTATGGCTACACCTTC. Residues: CASSPEGGASYGYTF.

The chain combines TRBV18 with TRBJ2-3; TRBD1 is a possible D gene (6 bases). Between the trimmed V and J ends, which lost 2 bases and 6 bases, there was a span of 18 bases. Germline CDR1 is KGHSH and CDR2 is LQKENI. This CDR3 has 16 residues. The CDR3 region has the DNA TGTGCCAGCTCACCAGGGACGGTGGGGGCTGTGGATACGCAGTATTTT. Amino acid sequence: CASSPGTVGAVDTQYF.